Sequencing of this T cell receptor beta chain was carried out in a study of CD8 T cells in ankylosing spondylitis. Whole-study findings and limits: Ankylosing spondylitis blood appeared to carry a characteristic TCR beta motif of roughly eight highly homologous variants.

Via MiXCR, TCRdb re-called the 5' RACE reads, giving one row per CDR3 protein. The repertoire holds around 490,000 distinct CDR3 sequences, with roughly 5.3% as singletons. CDR3 length: 16 residues. CDR1 and CDR2 (germline): SEHNR, FQNEAQ (reference sequence). V lost 3 bases, J lost 5 bases, and 14 bases lay in between. The sample holds many counts of this clonotype. Its specificity is not known. V gene TRBV7-9 combines with J gene TRBJ1-6, with a weak D call TRBD1 (5 bases). This receptor was obtained from a male donor with ankylosing spondylitis. Sequencing used blood, either unsorted or a sorted T cell fraction (not recorded which). The chain's CDR3 is CASSLGHRPDNSPLHF. The CDR3, as DNA: TGTGCCAGCAGCTTGGGTCACAGGCCTGATAATTCACCCCTCCACTTT. The full variable domain, rest sourced from reference TRBV7-9 and TRBJ1-6, is DTGVSQNPRHKITKRGQNVTFRCDPISEHNRLYWYRQTLGQGPEFLTYFQNEAQLEKSRLLSDRFSAERPKGSFSTLEIQRTEQGDSAMYLCASSLGHRPDNSPLHFGNGTRLTVT.